This TCR beta chain was sequenced for a study of cytomegalovirus exposure and HLA in healthy donors. Study findings and constraints: Exclusion applied to some V segments, including TRBV6-2 and TRBV6-3, as they were indistinguishable. A prior analysis recorded that most TCR beta V segments were productive about 90% or about 30% of the time.

Note on this clone: Its antigen is unidentified.

CDR3 length: 14 amino acids. Per the germline V gene, CDR1 is SGDLS and CDR2 is YYNGEE. V was cut by 5 bases and J by 4 bases, with 13 bases left in between. The PCR was carried out with 60 Vbeta primers and 13 Jbeta primers. The method was immunoSEQ multiplex PCR; TCRdb's version includes in-frame clones alone and lacks a portion of them. The sample carries 160,000 or so clones, about two thirds recorded once. The chain links TRBV9 to TRBJ1-3; possibly TRBD1 for D (5 bases). The sequencing input was PBMCs. The clonotype originates from a human donor in good health. CDR3 in amino acids: CASRAGHTGNTIYF. The DNA for the CDR3 is TGTGCCAGCAGGGCAGGGCATACCGGAAACACCATATATTTT. The whole variable domain, filled in from reference TRBV9 and TRBJ1-3, reads DSGVTQTPKHLITATGQRVTLRCSPRSGDLSVYWYQQSLDQGLQFLIQYYNGEERAKGNILERFSAQQFPDLHSELNLSSLELGDSALYFCASRAGHTGNTIYFGEGSWLTVV.